This TCR beta chain comes out of a study of blood T cell repertoires in COVID-19. Looking at the study overall: Acute and convalescent COVID-19 specimens originated in the United States, Italy and Spain. The cDNA or gDNA used as material had been derived from T cells, B-cell-depleted T cells, or PBMCs.

The V and J ends lost 2 bases and 6 bases respectively, with 17 bases between them. CDR1 and CDR2 from the germline V gene are MNHEY and SVGEGT. The CDR3 loop spans 15 amino acids. During active infection, Seattle patients enrolled and were then monitored through disease. Original methodology: Estimates of nucleated cell counts were drawn from the amplification of reference gene primers. Clones were sequenced by immunoSEQ multiplex PCR, and TCRdb holds only the in-frame ones, with some missing. V and J calls and clone size come straight from that table; D and trimming were deduced from the DNA. The profile shows roughly 68,000 clones, around 90% of them singletons.

Specimen: peripheral blood. The sequence was collected from a woman aged 60-75 years with COVID-19, enrolled during active disease. The rearrangement links TRBV6-2 or TRBV6-3 to TRBJ2-7; D possibly corresponds to TRBD2 (7 bases). As DNA, the CDR3 is TGTGCCAGCAGTTACCTCTTAGGGGGGGCCGGCGAGCAGTACTTC. The encoded protein is CASSYLLGGAGEQYF.